The 4 T cell receptor beta chains below were found in one sample sequenced in a study of shared clonotypes between healthy human individuals. Clones were read by immunoSEQ multiplex PCR, and TCRdb kept only the in-frame ones, dropping some. Among about 480,000 clones listed, 75% to 80% were seen once. Specimen: PBMCs. Source of these receptors: a woman aged 40 to 55 in good health. Some clones in this sample may be carry-over from other donors' samples.

As to this clone: This likely came from a read error, as a far larger clone is one base away. This chain's CDR3 is CASSLGRGSYEQYF. DNA of the CDR3: TGTGCCAGCAGCTTAGGCCGGGGCTCCTACGAGCAGTACTTC. The J gene is TRBJ2-7, the V gene TRBV7-9, with D perhaps TRBD2 (5 bases). The CDR3 covers 14 residues. V lost 1 base to trimming and J lost 0 bases, with 7 bases between them. The germline V gene encodes CDR1 SEHNR and CDR2 FQNEAQ (reference sequence). Drawing the rest from reference TRBV7-9 and TRBJ2-7, the complete variable domain is DTGVSQNPRHKITKRGQNVTFRCDPISEHNRLYWYRQTLGQGPEFLTYFQNEAQLEKSRLLSDRFSAERPKGSFSTLEIQRTEQGDSAMYLCASSLGRGSYEQYFGPGTRLTVT.

The rearrangement joins TRBV7-2 to TRBJ1-2, with D perhaps matching TRBD1 (5 bases). The germline V gene has CDR1 SGHTA and CDR2 FQGNSA. The CDR3 is 14 residues long. Trimming pared 6 bases from V and 1 base from J, leaving 12 bases between. CDR3 nucleotide sequence: TGTGCCAGCAGGTACGGGGGAAGTAACTATGGCTACACCTTC. As protein: CASRYGGSNYGYTF. Filled out from reference TRBV7-2 and TRBJ1-2, the complete variable domain reads GAGVSQSPSNKVTEKGKDVELRCDPISGHTALYWYRQSLGQGLEFLIYFQGNSAPDKSGLPSDRFSAERTGGSVSTLTIQRTQQEDSAVYLCASRYGGSNYGYTFGSGTRLTVV.

V and J are TRBV6-6 and TRBJ1-2; weak D call: TRBD1 (6 bases). The CDR3 is 15 residues long. Germline V gene lookup returns CDR1 MNHNY and CDR2 SVGAGI (reference sequence). V gave up 4 bases and J gave up 4 bases, with 16 bases separating them. CDR3 region: CASSSHEGEGYGYTF. The CDR3 region has the DNA TGTGCCAGCAGTTCCCACGAGGGGGAGGGCTATGGCTACACCTTC.

At least ten counts were recorded for this clone. The chain employs TRBV9 and TRBJ2-1; D remains ambiguous. Trimming took off 1 base at V and 4 bases at J, with 12 bases between the two ends. Germline assignment: CDR1 SGDLS and CDR2 YYNGEE. This CDR3 has 15 amino acids. CDR3 sequence (DNA): TGTGCCAGCAGCGTAACCGAGGCGGCTTACAATGAGCAGTTCTTC. Its translation is CASSVTEAAYNEQFF.